Sequencing of this T cell receptor beta chain was carried out in a study of cytomegalovirus exposure and HLA in healthy donors. The CDR3 is made up of 14 amino acids. V lost 0 bases and J lost 4, with 10 bases in between. In germline, CDR1 is SGDLS, CDR2 YYNGEE. Use of 60 Vbeta and 13 Jbeta primers characterized the PCR. The repertoire was sequenced with immunoSEQ multiplex PCR; TCRdb's copy has only in-frame clones and lacks some. Of around 220,000 clones in the sample, around 79% were seen once. To note about this clone: Its specificity is unknown.

Study-wide results and limits: Many donors carried some public TCRs, although rarity characterized most TCR sequences. Across donors, sequencing depth was assumed by presence/absence analyses to be roughly uniform. Later analysis identified about 15,000 TCR beta sequences associated with HLA alleles, using a false discovery rate threshold of 0.05.

Sequenced sample: PBMCs. The chain uses TRBV9 and TRBJ2-5, with a weak D call TRBD2 (7 bases). This receptor was taken from a man in his late teens or twenties in good health and CMV-seronegative. CDR3 sequence reads: CASSVDGGLETQYF. The CDR3 DNA follows: TGTGCCAGCAGCGTAGACGGGGGGCTAGAGACCCAGTACTTC.